This is a list of T cell receptor beta chains from one sample in a study of cytomegalovirus exposure and HLA in healthy donors. TCRdb keeps only in-frame clones here, not all; method: immunoSEQ multiplex PCR. The data show hundreds of thousands of clones, with over 80% seen just once and more than 13% held by the top ten. The sequencing sample was made of PBMCs. The receptors come from a woman aged 25-40 years in good health and CMV-seropositive. Both conserved end residues are part of each CDR3. A D gene is named only where the DNA matches it firmly. Clone size is stated in some rows and not others, as once, few, many or a class when expanded.

j_call clone_size v_call d_call cdr3_aa
TRBJ1-5 . TRBV6-1 . CASTMMVNQPQHF
TRBJ1-5 . TRBV7-8 TRBD1 CASRPGQGIIKEQPQHF
TRBJ2-7 once TRBV6-5 . CASSYSGGSSYEQYF
TRBJ2-7 . TRBV5-1 . CASSWSSGRAFAYEQYF
TRBJ1-2 . TRBV27 . CASSPLAGSSNYGYTF
TRBJ1-2 . TRBV5-1 . CASSYEKAGYGYTF
TRBJ1-2 . TRBV11-2 . CASSLNGDYTF
TRBJ1-4 few TRBV28 . CASRGQEKLFF
TRBJ2-1 . TRBV6-1 . CASSWDGYEQFF
TRBJ2-3 . TRBV30 TRBD2 CACHTGLAVTDTQYF
TRBJ1-1 once TRBV18 TRBD1 CASSPKTGATEAFF
TRBJ1-4 . TRBV6-1 TRBD1 CASNNRDRGEKLFF
TRBJ1-3 . TRBV2 . CASSDYGVGGNTIYF
TRBJ1-1 . TRBV6-5 . CASSISPNTEAFF
TRBJ2-7 once TRBV6-1 . CASSVPRDSYEQYF
TRBJ1-5 . TRBV27 . CASSFYYSNQPQHF
TRBJ2-1 . TRBV27 TRBD2 CASSFRIPGLDPFEQFF
TRBJ2-2 few TRBV2 . CASSDFGGTLNTGELFF
TRBJ2-7 few TRBV6-5 TRBD1 CATYSLGQDEQYF
TRBJ1-2 . TRBV5-1 TRBD1 CASSLGIDRDYGYTF
TRBJ1-2 . TRBV19 . CASSSTELRNYGYTF
TRBJ2-2 . TRBV27 TRBD2 CASSSGVAGGLGFTGELFF
TRBJ2-7 . TRBV18 . CASSPPTDYEQYF
TRBJ2-5 once TRBV27 . CASSLIAGGETQYF
TRBJ2-6 once TRBV28 . CASSRPVYGTGSGANVLTF
TRBJ1-2 . TRBV27 . CASSSTGYGYTF
TRBJ2-1 . TRBV15 . CATSRAGRWDEQFF
TRBJ1-5 . TRBV29-1 TRBD1 CSAGQASNQPQHF
TRBJ2-7 . TRBV6-5 . CASSYLDEQYF
TRBJ1-2 . TRBV28 TRBD1 CASSLWALGGQGLGGYTF
TRBJ1-2 . TRBV29-1 . CSVVSAGSDGYTF
TRBJ1-2 . TRBV18 TRBD1 CASSPYLDRDPRQDGYTF
TRBJ2-1 . TRBV2 . CAIIERRNEQFF
TRBJ1-5 . TRBV28 TRBD1 CASSPGDSSNQPQHF
TRBJ2-3 . TRBV10-3 TRBD2 CAISDSSRTGTRGGTQYF
TRBJ1-2 . TRBV6-1 . CASSEGTTYYGYTF
TRBJ1-3 . TRBV14 . CASSQGLWPRTIYF
TRBJ2-1 few TRBV14 TRBD2 CASSPRWSGRVHEQFF
TRBJ1-5 . TRBV9 . CASSISGSNQPQHF
TRBJ1-3 . TRBV2 . CASSEQSSGNTIYF
TRBJ2-7 . TRBV28 TRBD2 CASSLRGRESGEQYF
TRBJ2-1 . TRBV5-1 TRBD2 CASRRTSGTYNEQFF
TRBJ1-5 . TRBV2 . CASSEMVGAYQPQHF
TRBJ2-7 . TRBV4-1 . CASSQNRRDEQYF
TRBJ1-1 once TRBV30 TRBD1 CAWSKVGQGLTEAFF
TRBJ2-5 . TRBV27 . CASSLGGPLGVAQYF
TRBJ1-2 . TRBV30 . CAWAGGRVDPNYGYTF
TRBJ1-3 . TRBV6-5 . CASSYSVPGAGNTIYF
TRBJ2-2 . TRBV13 . CASSLGGENTGELFF
TRBJ2-6 . TRBV30 TRBD1 CAWRRTGSGANVLTF
TRBJ1-1 . TRBV27 . CASSLSVSVGGRVPEAFF
TRBJ2-1 once TRBV5-1 TRBD2 CASSLMRGWVNEQFF
TRBJ1-1 . TRBV30 . CAWSLRRKNTEAFF
TRBJ2-7 few TRBV7-9 . CASSPIRSRGAFEQYF
TRBJ1-1 . TRBV5-6 . CASSLVIDGGDMDTEAFF
TRBJ2-7 . TRBV7-9 TRBD2 CASGGLAGGPYEQYF